Presented here are 18 T cell receptor beta chains from one specimen sequenced in a study of shared clonotypes between healthy human individuals. Generated by immunoSEQ multiplex PCR, the TCRdb table keeps only in-frame clones and is missing some. The sample shows around 1.9 million clones, 80% to 95% of them seen only once. Positively selected for CCR7, the CD45RO-negative cells used as naive CD8 cells excluded terminally differentiated effector memory CD45RA+ cells. The sample taken for sequencing was naive CD8+ T cells from PBMCs. These receptors originate from a man aged 18 to 29 in good health. Some clones in this sample may be carry-over from other donors' samples.

The V gene is TRBV5-6, the J gene TRBJ1-4, with D possibly being TRBD1 (5 bases). V was cut by 3 bases and J by 5 bases, with 11 bases left in between. Germline lookup yields CDR1 SGHDT and CDR2 YYEEEE. The CDR3 length is 14 residues. Here the CDR3 DNA reads TGTGCCAGCAGCTCTGCAGGGAGAAATGAAAAACTGTTTTTT. Protein sequence: CASSSAGRNEKLFF. Full variable domain (remainder filled in from reference TRBV5-6 and TRBJ1-4): DAGVTQSPTHLIKTRGQQVTLRCSPKSGHDTVSWYQQALGQGPQFIFQYYEEEERQRGNFPDRFSGHQFPNYSSELNVNALLLGDSALYLCASSSAGRNEKLFFGSGTQLSVL.

The CDR3 DNA reads TGCGCCAGCAGCCAAGTCTACAGGGGGGATACGCAGTATTTT. It encodes CASSQVYRGDTQYF. The chain combines TRBV4-1 with TRBJ2-3; TRBD1 matches 8 bases. The junction had 3 bases not matched to a gene; V was cut back by 1 base and J by 6 bases. CDR1 is MGHRA and CDR2 is YSYEKL in the germline V gene. CDR3 length equals 14 residues.

The V call is TRBV2, the J call TRBJ1-5; TRBD1 might be the D (5 bases). Germline V gene data show CDR1 as SNHLY and CDR2 as FYNNEI. Trimming cost V 6 bases and J 3 bases, with 15 bases left between them. CDR3 size: 15 residues. The CDR3 sequence is CASRGRDALNQPQHF. The CDR3 DNA sequence: TGTGCCAGCAGGGGCCGGGACGCCCTCAATCAGCCCCAGCATTTT.

J is TRBJ2-1 and V is TRBV4-3; 14 bases map to TRBD2. The CDR3 has 17 residues. Germline V lookup: CDR1 LGHNA, CDR2 YSLEER. The J segment lost 6 bases and the V segment lost 2 bases, leaving 6 bases of the junction unmatched. The CDR3 nucleotides are TGCGCCAGCAGCCAAAGACTAGCGGGAGGGCCCGGCAATGAGCAGTTCTTC. Translation gives CASSQRLAGGPGNEQFF.

This clone was seen once. J is TRBJ1-3 and V is TRBV7-6, with D uncertain. CDR1 SGHVS and CDR2 FNYEAQ come from the germline V gene. CDR3 length equals 15 residues. The V end was cut by 1 base, the J end by 0 bases, with 7 bases between. CDR3 in DNA: TGTGCCAGCAGCTTAGGGGCTCTCTCTGGAAACACCATATATTTT. This gives the protein CASSLGALSGNTIYF.

The chain is built from TRBV7-2 and TRBJ2-7; D remains unclear. CDR3 length: 16 residues. The germline V and J ends were trimmed by 1 base and 7 bases, with 20 bases remaining between them. CDR1 SGHTA and CDR2 FQGNSA come from the germline V gene. CDR3 in DNA: TGTGCCAGCAGCTTAGAGGGCAAGTCCCCTGAGAGTGAGCAGTACTTC. Translated: CASSLEGKSPESEQYF.

CDR3 nucleotide sequence: TGCGCCAGCAGCCAAGAAAAGGATCCCCTGTTACACACCATATATTTT. As protein: CASSQEKDPLLHTIYF. The chain recombines TRBV4-3 with TRBJ1-3; D not certain. The CDR3 contains 16 residues. The V end was cut by 0 bases, the J end by 8 bases, with 17 bases between. Germline CDR1 reads LGHNA; CDR2 reads YSLEER.

The gene calls are TRBV7-9 and TRBJ1-4; D possibly corresponds to TRBD1 (6 bases). Trimming stripped 5 bases from V and 3 bases from J, with 13 bases between. CDR1 SEHNR and CDR2 FQNEAQ come from the germline V gene (reference sequence). The CDR3 consists of 15 residues. This CDR3 is CASSTSGGSNEKLFF. CDR3 nucleotide sequence: TGTGCCAGCAGCACTTCGGGGGGCTCTAATGAAAAACTGTTTTTT. The full variable domain, with the rest looked up from reference TRBV7-9 and TRBJ1-4, is DTGVSQNPRHKITKRGQNVTFRCDPISEHNRLYWYRQTLGQGPEFLTYFQNEAQLEKSRLLSDRFSAERPKGSFSTLEIQRTEQGDSAMYLCASSTSGGSNEKLFFGSGTQLSVL.

The chain links TRBV28 to TRBJ2-7, with TRBD1 as a possible D gene (5 bases). V was cut by 4 bases and J by 2 bases, with 15 bases left in between. This CDR3 contains 15 residues. From germline, CDR1 is MDHEN and CDR2 SYDVKM. In DNA, the CDR3 is TGTGCCAGCAGTTCTGACAGCCCAGGTCCCTACGAGCAGTACTTC. Encoded protein: CASSSDSPGPYEQYF.

With regard to this clone: The sample has other DNA sequences that encode this CDR3 too. The CDR3 sequence is CASRARGGTDTQYF. DNA of the CDR3: TGTGCCAGCAGAGCCAGGGGGGGCACAGATACGCAGTATTTT. V usage is TRBV27 and J usage is TRBJ2-3, with TRBD1 as a possible D gene (7 bases). Germline V CDR1 and CDR2: MNHEY, SMNVEV (reference sequence). V lost 6 bases and J 1 base, leaving 11 bases between the germline ends. The length of the CDR3 is 14 residues.

V is TRBV28 and J is TRBJ2-3; D gene uncertain. Germline CDR1 MDHEN, CDR2 SYDVKM. Trimming stripped 6 bases from V and 4 bases from J, with 14 bases between. This CDR3 spans 14 amino acids. This chain's CDR3 is CASRENGRADTQYF. In DNA, the CDR3 is TGTGCCAGCAGGGAAAATGGACGCGCAGATACGCAGTATTTT.

The chain employs TRBV9 and TRBJ2-7; D ambiguous. Trimming took 7 bases from V and 0 from J, leaving 20 bases between them. The germline gives CDR1 SGDLS, CDR2 YYNGEE. CDR3 length: 16 amino acids. The CDR3 region has the DNA TGTGCCAGCGGACCCGCGGCGGAATTGCTCTCCTACGAGCAGTACTTC. Residues: CASGPAAELLSYEQYF.

This clone occurred a few times. This chain links TRBV28 with TRBJ1-5, with D possibly being TRBD1 (6 bases). CDR3 size: 14 residues. V lost 5 bases and J 4 bases, leaving 12 bases between the germline ends. Germline CDR1 and CDR2: MDHEN and SYDVKM. The DNA for the CDR3 is TGTGCCAGCAGTCGGGGGACACCTAATCAGCCCCAGCATTTT. Amino acids: CASSRGTPNQPQHF.

The table lists this clone with a count of one. The V and J genes are TRBV27 and TRBJ1-1; no clear D gene. With 3 bases removed from V and 0 bases from J, the gap between germline ends came to 17 bases. The germline V gene has CDR1 MNHEY and CDR2 SMNVEV (reference sequence). This CDR3 spans 17 amino acids. In DNA, the CDR3 is TGTGCCAGCAGTTTCCGTGCAGGATTTGGGATGAACACTGAAGCTTTCTTT. Translation: CASSFRAGFGMNTEAFF.

This chain connects TRBV27 to TRBJ2-3, with 7 nucleotides matching TRBD1. Trimming took 6 bases from V and 0 from J; bases not matched to a gene: 15. Germline CDR1 MNHEY, CDR2 SMNVEV (reference sequence). CDR3 length: 18 amino acids. CDR3 loop: CASSTIFPGQTSTDTQYF. The CDR3 coding sequence is TGTGCCAGCAGCACCATTTTTCCGGGACAGACTAGCACAGATACGCAGTATTTT.

V is TRBV28 and J is TRBJ2-2; D may be TRBD1 or TRBD2 (6 bases each). CDR1 is MDHEN and CDR2 is SYDVKM in the germline V gene. The CDR3 extends over 16 amino acids. V was pared by 1 base and J by 6 bases, with 15 bases between. CDR3 in amino acids: CASSLLPGAHPGELFF. DNA for the CDR3: TGTGCCAGCAGTTTATTACCGGGGGCGCACCCCGGGGAGCTGTTTTTT.

The rearrangement joins TRBV9 to TRBJ2-7; the match to TRBD2 covers 7 bases. The V gene end was trimmed by 3 bases and the J gene end by 5 bases; junction bases not matched to a gene: 8. Looked up from germline, CDR1 is SGDLS and CDR2 is YYNGEE. The CDR3 is made up of 14 amino acids. CDR3 in amino acids: CASSGGRGNNEQYF. The DNA of the CDR3 is TGTGCCAGCAGCGGAGGGCGGGGGAACAACGAGCAGTACTTC.

This chain uses TRBV29-1 with TRBJ1-1; D unresolved. CDR3 length: 12 residues. V was pared by 4 bases and J by 3 bases, with 9 bases between. Per germline, CDR1 SQVTM and CDR2 ANQGSEA. DNA for the CDR3: TGCAGCGTTGGCGCCAGGTACACTGAAGCTTTCTTT. It specifies CSVGARYTEAFF.